These 23 T cell receptor beta chains were all obtained from the same sample, sequenced in a study of Siglec-9 on CD8 T cells in melanoma. Clones were read by immunoSEQ multiplex PCR, and TCRdb kept only the in-frame ones, dropping some. The data show 29,000 or so clones, roughly 80% seen once. Source material: Siglec-9- CD8+ T cells sorted from blood. The receptors stem from a human donor in good health.

This clone was recorded a few times. The rearrangement links TRBV29-1 to TRBJ1-5, with a possible D match to TRBD1 (5 bases). The CDR3 has 14 amino acids. Per the germline V gene, CDR1 is SQVTM and CDR2 is ANQGSEA. The V end lost 4 bases, the J end lost 4 bases, and 14 bases lay between the germline ends. In DNA, the CDR3 is TGCAGCGTTGTTCTCACAGGTCCAAATCAGCCCCAGCATTTT. This sequence encodes CSVVLTGPNQPQHF.

This clone was detected once. The chain carries TRBV27 and TRBJ1-5, with 7 bases fitting TRBD1. From germline, CDR1 is MNHEY and CDR2 SMNVEV (reference sequence). This CDR3 region has 16 residues. Trimming cost V 5 bases and J 1 base; bases outside gene matches: 8. CDR3 DNA sequence: TGTGCCAGCAGTCGGCGAGGGGGCCCAAGCAATCAGCCCCAGCATTTT. Its protein product is CASSRRGGPSNQPQHF.

The chain recombines TRBV9 with TRBJ2-5, with D possibly matching TRBD2 (5 bases). The ends were cut back, 0 bases at V and 0 bases at J, with 12 bases in the middle. The germline gives CDR1 SGDLS, CDR2 YYNGEE. The CDR3 extends over 16 amino acids. Here the CDR3 reads CASSVGPGEYQETQYF. The DNA of the CDR3 is TGTGCCAGCAGCGTAGGGCCTGGGGAGTACCAAGAGACCCAGTACTTC.

The chain combines TRBV9 with TRBJ2-1; D may match TRBD1 or TRBD2 (5 bases each). The CDR3 covers 16 residues. V was clipped by 0 bases and J by 0 bases, with 10 bases between them. Germline lookup yields CDR1 SGDLS and CDR2 YYNGEE. The CDR3 reads CASSVVGTLSYNEQFF. In DNA, the CDR3 is TGTGCCAGCAGCGTAGTGGGGACCCTCTCCTACAATGAGCAGTTCTTC. Complete variable domain (other parts from reference TRBV9 and TRBJ2-1): DSGVTQTPKHLITATGQRVTLRCSPRSGDLSVYWYQQSLDQGLQFLIQYYNGEERAKGNILERFSAQQFPDLHSELNLSSLELGDSALYFCASSVVGTLSYNEQFFGPGTRLTVL.

The V gene is TRBV2, the J gene TRBJ2-7; D assignment may be TRBD1 or TRBD2 (5 bases each). The CDR3 covers 15 residues. The germline CDR1 and CDR2 sequences are SNHLY and FYNNEI. With 4 bases removed from V and 0 bases from J, the gap between germline ends came to 13 bases. CDR3 protein: CASSAGTPSSYEQYF. The CDR3 DNA follows: TGTGCCAGCAGTGCCGGGACCCCCAGCTCCTACGAGCAGTACTTC.

This chain links TRBV5-1 with TRBJ2-1; weak D call: TRBD2 (6 bases). The ends were cut back, 0 bases at V and 4 bases at J, with 11 bases in the middle. CDR3 length: 15 amino acids. Germline V CDR1 and CDR2: SGHRS, YFSETQ. The CDR3 bases are TGCGCCAGCAGCTTGGACGGGAGTAGGTACAATGAGCAGTTCTTC. The encoded protein is CASSLDGSRYNEQFF.

This chain links TRBV7-9 with TRBJ1-5; 10 positions agree with TRBD1. The CDR3 covers 12 residues. V shed 4 bases, J shed 12 bases, and the junction held 3 bases outside the gene matches. CDR1 and CDR2 from the germline V gene are SEHNR and FQNEAQ (reference sequence). The CDR3 DNA reads TGTGCCAGCAGCTCGAGGACAGGGGGCCAGCATTTT. Translating gives CASSSRTGGQHF.

This sequence joins TRBV19 and TRBJ2-1, with 7 bases lining up with TRBD1. V shed 7 bases and J 4 bases; nucleotides not matched to a gene: 7. There are 14 residues in the CDR3. CDR1 and CDR2 from the germline V gene are LNHDA and SQIVND (reference sequence). The CDR3 reads CASNSGGTYNEQFF. DNA of the CDR3: TGTGCCAGTAATTCAGGGGGTACTTACAATGAGCAGTTCTTC.

The chain combines TRBV13 with TRBJ2-3, with TRBD2 matching 7 bases. Germline V CDR1 and CDR2: PRHDT, FYEKMQ (reference sequence). V trimming: 2 bases; J trimming: 1 base; junction bases outside the gene matches: 6. This CDR3 region has 16 residues. CDR3 sequence: CASSLLAGPRTDTQYF. CDR3 DNA: TGTGCCAGCAGCTTATTAGCGGGCCCTCGCACAGATACGCAGTATTTT.

This chain links TRBV18 with TRBJ1-1; TRBD1 matches 8 bases. Germline V gene lookup returns CDR1 KGHSH and CDR2 LQKENI. The CDR3 has 16 residues. J lost 4 bases, V lost 6 bases, and 13 bases had no gene match. CDR3 in amino acids: CASSLRGQAMGTEAFF. CDR3 coding DNA: TGTGCCAGCTCCCTGAGGGGACAGGCCATGGGCACTGAAGCTTTCTTT.

This clone was picked up a small number of times. The gene calls are TRBV30 and TRBJ1-1; D not certain. The CDR3 loop spans 12 amino acids. From germline, CDR1 is GTSNPN and CDR2 SVGIG (reference sequence). Trimming stripped 0 bases from V and 5 bases from J, with 7 bases between. The CDR3 region is CAWSVGETEAFF. The CDR3, as DNA: TGTGCCTGGAGTGTTGGGGAGACTGAAGCTTTCTTT.

V gene TRBV4-1 combines with J gene TRBJ2-2; D gene ambiguous. CDR1 is MGHRA and CDR2 is YSYEKL in the germline V gene. The germline V and J ends were trimmed by 4 bases and 5 bases, with 11 bases remaining between them. The CDR3 covers 14 residues. Here the CDR3 DNA reads TGCGCCAGCAGCCCTAGTGGAAGTACCGGGGAGCTGTTTTTT. Translating gives CASSPSGSTGELFF.

The chain has TRBV5-1 and TRBJ1-3; possibly TRBD1 for D (5 bases). Trimming stripped 4 bases from V and 0 bases from J, with 14 bases between. Germline CDR1 SGHRS, CDR2 YFSETQ. The length of the CDR3 is 16 residues. CDR3 DNA sequence: TGCGCCAGCAGCGCGGACGGGGGGAGCTCTGGAAACACCATATATTTT. Translation gives CASSADGGSSGNTIYF.

This clone was observed a few times. The CDR3 DNA follows: TGTGCCAGTAGTCTAGGACACTTGAACACTGAAGCTTTCTTT. The encoded protein is CASSLGHLNTEAFF. The rearrangement joins TRBV19 to TRBJ1-1; maybe TRBD1 (5 bases). V was trimmed by 5 bases and J by 0 bases, leaving 10 bases between them. This CDR3 has 14 amino acids. CDR1 LNHDA and CDR2 SQIVND come from the germline V gene (reference sequence). Based on the CDR3 plus reference TRBV19 and TRBJ1-1, the full variable domain is DGGITQSPKYLFRKEGQNVTLSCEQNLNHDAMYWYRQDPGQGLRLIYYSQIVNDFQKGDIAEGYSVSREKKESFPLTVTSAQKNPTAFYLCASSLGHLNTEAFFGQGTRLTVV.

This rearrangement joins TRBV28 to TRBJ2-5; 12 nucleotides line up with TRBD2. The J segment lost 2 bases and the V segment lost 5 bases, leaving 9 bases of the junction unmatched. The CDR3 contains 17 residues. CDR1 is MDHEN and CDR2 is SYDVKM in the germline V gene. CDR3 residues: CASSPHPLAGGQETQYF. The DNA of the CDR3 is TGTGCCAGCAGTCCCCACCCCCTAGCGGGGGGGCAAGAGACCCAGTACTTC.

CDR3 DNA sequence: TGTGCCAGCAGCCCACCCCCGACAGAGACATCCTACGAGCAGTACTTC. This encodes CASSPPPTETSYEQYF. V is TRBV7-2 and J is TRBJ2-7; a weak D match, TRBD1 (5 bases). This CDR3 has 16 residues. Germline CDR1 SGHTA, CDR2 FQGNSA. Trimming cost V 5 bases and J 1 base, with 18 bases left between them.

The chain has TRBV28 and TRBJ1-4; 9 positions match TRBD1. From germline, CDR1 is MDHEN and CDR2 SYDVKM. The trim removed 6 bases at V and 12 bases at J, leaving 11 bases unmatched. This CDR3 has 14 residues. The CDR3 DNA sequence: TGTGCCAGCAGGGACGGGACAGGGTTGAATGAACTGTTTTTT. It specifies CASRDGTGLNELFF.

This clone has only one observation. The chain carries TRBV5-6 and TRBJ2-3; D is possibly TRBD2 (5 bases). The V end lost 2 bases, the J end lost 4 bases, and 11 bases lay between the germline ends. This CDR3 has 14 residues. Germline V gives CDR1 SGHDT, CDR2 YYEEEE. CDR3 region: CASSFGGGADTQYF. CDR3 nucleotide sequence: TGTGCCAGCAGCTTCGGAGGTGGCGCAGATACGCAGTATTTT.

The chain couples TRBV7-8 to TRBJ2-5; D unresolved. In germline, CDR1 is SGHVS, CDR2 FQNEAQ. This CDR3 spans 14 amino acids. V lost 2 bases to trimming and J lost 1 base, with 8 bases between them. CDR3 nucleotide sequence: TGTGCCAGCAGCTTATTGCCAGCCCAAGAGACCCAGTACTTC. Protein: CASSLLPAQETQYF.

This chain uses TRBV7-9 with TRBJ2-1; D not certain. The CDR3 is made up of 16 amino acids. CDR1 and CDR2 (germline): SEHNR, FQNEAQ (reference sequence). Trimming shortened V by 1 base and J by 1 base, and 11 bases separated the two germline ends. The CDR3 sequence is CASSLVPRKSYNEQFF. The CDR3 DNA reads TGTGCCAGCAGCTTAGTGCCTAGAAAATCCTACAATGAGCAGTTCTTC.

The V gene is TRBV7-9, the J gene TRBJ2-3; 14 positions agree with TRBD2. The length of the CDR3 is 16 residues. J lost 5 bases, V lost 4 bases, and 5 bases had no gene match. The V gene's germline CDR1 is SEHNR and CDR2 FQNEAQ (reference sequence). The CDR3 sequence: CASSSGTSGGVDTQYF. CDR3 nucleotides: TGTGCCAGCAGCTCCGGGACTAGCGGGGGAGTAGATACGCAGTATTTT.

In this sample, this clone turned up a few times. The chain employs TRBV5-8 and TRBJ1-1, with 7 bases lining up with TRBD1. This CDR3 comprises 14 residues. The V gene's germline CDR1 is SGHTS and CDR2 YDEGEE. The V and J ends lost 9 bases and 2 bases, in that order; junction bases with no gene match: 10. CDR3 sequence (DNA): TGTGCCACCTCTAGTGGGACAGCCAACACTGAAGCTTTCTTT. This translates into CATSSGTANTEAFF. Looking up the rest from reference TRBV5-8 and TRBJ1-1 gives the full variable domain: EAGVTQSPTHLIKTRGQQATLRCSPISGHTSVYWYQQALGLGLQFLLWYDEGEERNRGNFPPRFSGRQFPNYSSELNVNALELEDSALYLCATSSGTANTEAFFGQGTRLTVV.

The chain links TRBV27 to TRBJ2-1; 7 bases are a match to TRBD1. V trimming: 6 bases; J trimming: 10 bases; junction bases outside the gene matches: 6. Germline V gives CDR1 MNHEY, CDR2 SMNVEV (reference sequence). This CDR3 has 12 residues. CDR3 bases: TGTGCCAGCAGCCCAGGGGGACCGGAGCAGTTCTTC. Translated: CASSPGGPEQFF.